This record looks at one T cell receptor beta chain sequence and its context. Its antigen remains unidentified. This entry comes from a study of PD-L1 blockade in urothelial cancer. Overall study: Males with bladder-origin urothelial cancer made up about 85% of the roughly 29 patients. Findings and caveats of the study: Durable benefit was linked to greater 3-week expansion of tumor-associated blood clones.

Assay: immunoSEQ multiplex PCR; the TCRdb copy retains only in-frame clones and omits some. The sample lists tens of thousands of clones, 89% seen once, with roughly 0.97% in the top ten. As to time point: pretreatment peripheral blood. The junction had 4 bases not matched to a gene; V was cut back by 1 base and J by 4 bases. Per germline, CDR1 SEHNR and CDR2 FQNEAQ (reference sequence). This CDR3 contains 17 residues. Sample: PBMCs, taken around atezolizumab (anti-PD-L1) treatment. This chain connects TRBV7-9 to TRBJ2-6; TRBD1 matches 10 bases. The source of this sequence is a woman older than 75 with urothelial cancer. The DNA of the CDR3 is TGTGCCAGCAGCTTAGGACAGGGGGCGGGAGGGGCCAACGTCCTGACTTTC. Amino acids: CASSLGQGAGGANVLTF.